This T cell receptor beta chain was sequenced in a study of T cell responses to AZD1222 COVID-19 vaccine. The table lists this clone with a count of one. Sequenced by immunoSEQ multiplex PCR; TCRdb stores in-frame clones only, minus some. The top ten hold approximately 5.9% of the sample, which has 150,000 to 200,000 clones, 90% seen once. The CDR3 is 12 amino acids. Germline CDR1 SEHNR, CDR2 FQNEAQ (reference sequence). V gave up 5 bases and J gave up 7 bases; unmatched junction bases: 4. The sequence was obtained from an adult who received the AZD1222 COVID-19 vaccine. This sequence joins TRBV7-9 and TRBJ1-1; TRBD1 matches 7 bases. Specimen: peripheral blood, collected 28 days after the second AZD1222 dose. CDR3 amino acids: CASSITGVEAFF. CDR3 coding DNA: TGTGCCAGCAGCATTACAGGGGTTGAAGCTTTCTTT.